This TCR beta chain originates from a study of T cells in Graves' hyperthyroidism and ophthalmopathy. The V end lost 6 bases, the J end lost 1 base, and 12 bases lay between the germline ends. Germline CDR1 SEHNR, CDR2 FQNEAQ (reference sequence). CDR3 length: 14 residues. From RNA transcripts, TCR beta CDR3 regions were amplified. During a first-round RT-PCR of the TCR CDR3, the HTBI primer set was used. TCRdb analysed the multiplex PCR reads with MiXCR anew, one entry per CDR3 protein. The table has about 260,000 distinct CDR3 sequences, approximately 16% seen once. Ophthalmopathy patients all had a Clinical Activity Score of at least 3, a NOSPECS grade of at least 4 and disease under 3 months old. Any patient presenting with uncontrolled infection, other autoimmune disease, pregnancy or lactation was left out. The diagnoses drew upon clinical symptoms, serum thyroxine and TRAb, thyroid ultrasound and orbital computed tomography. Each 10 ml fresh peripheral blood draw supplied the PBMCs.

This rearrangement joins TRBV7-9 to TRBJ1-1; D gene uncertain. Sequenced material: blood. This receptor was obtained from a young woman with Graves' ophthalmopathy. The CDR3 bases are TGTGCCAGCAGATCCACGGGTGGGAACACTGAAGCTTTCTTT. It yields the protein CASRSTGGNTEAFF.